Below are 12 T cell receptor beta chains sequenced from a single sample in a study of blood T cell repertoires in COVID-19. The method was immunoSEQ multiplex PCR; TCRdb's version includes in-frame clones alone and lacks a portion of them. The sample carries some 260,000 clones, approximately 79% recorded once. Source material: peripheral blood. The receptor set was obtained from a middle-aged woman with active or convalescent COVID-19.

This chain links TRBV5-1 with TRBJ1-1; TRBD1 is a possible D gene (5 bases). Germline V gives CDR1 SGHRS, CDR2 YFSETQ. Trimming shortened V by 7 bases and J by 2 bases, and 9 bases separated the two germline ends. This CDR3 spans 12 amino acids. For the CDR3, the DNA is TGCGCCAGCGGCAGGGAAAACACTGAAGCTTTCTTT. This codes for CASGRENTEAFF.

The J gene is TRBJ2-1, the V gene TRBV5-6; 7 bases are a match to TRBD1. Germline V gene lookup returns CDR1 SGHDT and CDR2 YYEEEE. This CDR3 is built from 16 residues. The V and J ends lost 4 bases and 0 bases, in that order; junction bases with no gene match: 7. The CDR3 coding sequence is TGTGCCAGCAGCGACATACAGGGGAGCTCCTACAATGAGCAGTTCTTC. Its protein product is CASSDIQGSSYNEQFF.

This clone was observed once. V and J are TRBV30 and TRBJ1-1, with TRBD1 matching 7 bases. The J segment lost 3 bases and the V segment lost 0 bases, leaving 4 bases of the junction unmatched. The CDR3 is made up of 14 amino acids. Germline V gives CDR1 GTSNPN, CDR2 SVGIG (reference sequence). The CDR3 reads CAWSVTRGDTEAFF. As DNA, the CDR3 is TGTGCCTGGAGTGTAACCAGGGGGGACACTGAAGCTTTCTTT.

The CDR3 loop is CASSLGGQAYGYTF. The DNA for the CDR3 is TGTGCCAGCAGCTTAGGGGGACAGGCCTATGGCTACACCTTC. The chain employs TRBV7-9 and TRBJ1-2; 8 bases agree with TRBD1. CDR3 length equals 14 residues. The V gene end was trimmed by 1 base and the J gene end by 4 bases; junction bases not matched to a gene: 2. CDR1 SEHNR and CDR2 FQNEAQ come from the germline V gene (reference sequence).

The rearrangement joins TRBV19 to TRBJ1-2, with a possible D match to TRBD1 (6 bases). The CDR3 length is 14 residues. Trimming took off 0 bases at V and 7 bases at J, with 12 bases between the two ends. CDR1 and CDR2 (germline): LNHDA, SQIVND (reference sequence). CDR3 nucleotides: TGTGCCAGTAGTATAGATGGGGGCTACAGTGGCTACACCTTC. Its translation: CASSIDGGYSGYTF.

This chain joins TRBV21-1 and TRBJ2-2; the table's TRBD1 call for D was not verified on the DNA. TRBV21-1 is a listed pseudogene. CDR3 length: 20 residues. CDR3: CASSKKRVADSLFYTGELFF. The CDR3 DNA follows: TGTGCCAGCAGCAAAAAACGGGTGGCGGACAGTTTATTTTACACCGGGGAGCTGTTTTTT.

This clone came up once. V usage is TRBV3-1 (or the pseudogene TRBV3-2) and J usage is TRBJ2-3; no firm D call. In germline, CDR1 is LGHDT, CDR2 YNNKEL (reference sequence). V was shortened by 4 bases and J by 4 bases, with 6 bases between the two germline ends. CDR3 length: 12 residues. The CDR3 reads CASSREPDTQYF. The CDR3 DNA is TGTGCCAGCAGCCGCGAACCAGATACGCAGTATTTT.

This clone occurred once. This rearrangement joins TRBV11-2 to TRBJ1-2; D gene uncertain. The germline gives CDR1 SGHAT, CDR2 FQNNGV. V gave up 5 bases and J gave up 1 base, with 5 bases separating them. The CDR3 has 12 residues. This CDR3 reads CASSPHNYGYTF. Here the CDR3 DNA reads TGTGCCAGCAGCCCCCATAACTATGGCTACACCTTC. The full variable domain, in which reference TRBV11-2 and TRBJ1-2 provide the parts outside the CDR3, is EAGVAQSPRYKIIEKRQSVAFWCNPISGHATLYWYQQILGQGPKLLIQFQNNGVVDDSQLPKDRFSAERLKGVDSTLKIQPAKLEDSAVYLCASSPHNYGYTFGSGTRLTVV.

The genes are TRBV7-8 and TRBJ2-1, with 7 bases that match TRBD2. In germline, CDR1 is SGHVS, CDR2 FQNEAQ. Losses at the gene ends were 5 bases for V and 7 bases for J; bases not matched to a gene: 14. The CDR3 runs to 16 residues. Here the CDR3 reads CASSIRPSQGGNEQFF. CDR3 sequence (DNA): TGTGCCAGCAGCATACGACCGTCGCAGGGAGGGAATGAGCAGTTCTTC. The full variable domain, completed using reference TRBV7-8 and TRBJ2-1, is GAGVSQSPRYKVAKRGQDVALRCDPISGHVSLFWYQQALGQGPEFLTYFQNEAQLDKSGLPSDRFFAERPEGSVSTLKIQRTQQEDSAVYLCASSIRPSQGGNEQFFGPGTRLTVL.

The chain is built from TRBV5-1 and TRBJ2-1, with a possible D match to TRBD2 (7 bases). The CDR3 contains 16 residues. Per the germline V gene, CDR1 is SGHRS and CDR2 is YFSETQ. V was trimmed by 4 bases and J by 4 bases, leaving 18 bases between them. The CDR3 DNA is TGCGCCAGCAGCGCGTGGGGGGGCCTAATGTACAATGAGCAGTTCTTC. Its translation is CASSAWGGLMYNEQFF.

The chain joins TRBV11-2 to TRBJ1-6; 7 bases align to TRBD1. This CDR3 comprises 15 residues. With 4 bases clipped from V and 7 bases from J, the junction kept 7 bases outside the gene matches. CDR1 SGHAT and CDR2 FQNNGV come from the germline V gene. The DNA for the CDR3 is TGTGCCAGCAGCTGGCAGGGACAGAACAATTCACCCCTCCACTTT. This sequence encodes CASSWQGQNNSPLHF. The variable domain in full, with the rest retrieved from reference TRBV11-2 and TRBJ1-6, is EAGVAQSPRYKIIEKRQSVAFWCNPISGHATLYWYQQILGQGPKLLIQFQNNGVVDDSQLPKDRFSAERLKGVDSTLKIQPAKLEDSAVYLCASSWQGQNNSPLHFGNGTRLTVT.

This clone was recorded once. The chain carries TRBV29-1 and TRBJ1-6, with D possibly matching TRBD1 (6 bases). CDR3 size: 12 residues. In germline, CDR1 is SQVTM, CDR2 ANQGSEA. The V end was cut by 4 bases, the J end by 7 bases, with 8 bases between. The CDR3 here is CSVATGNSPLHF. CDR3 DNA sequence: TGCAGCGTTGCTACAGGGAATTCACCCCTCCACTTT.